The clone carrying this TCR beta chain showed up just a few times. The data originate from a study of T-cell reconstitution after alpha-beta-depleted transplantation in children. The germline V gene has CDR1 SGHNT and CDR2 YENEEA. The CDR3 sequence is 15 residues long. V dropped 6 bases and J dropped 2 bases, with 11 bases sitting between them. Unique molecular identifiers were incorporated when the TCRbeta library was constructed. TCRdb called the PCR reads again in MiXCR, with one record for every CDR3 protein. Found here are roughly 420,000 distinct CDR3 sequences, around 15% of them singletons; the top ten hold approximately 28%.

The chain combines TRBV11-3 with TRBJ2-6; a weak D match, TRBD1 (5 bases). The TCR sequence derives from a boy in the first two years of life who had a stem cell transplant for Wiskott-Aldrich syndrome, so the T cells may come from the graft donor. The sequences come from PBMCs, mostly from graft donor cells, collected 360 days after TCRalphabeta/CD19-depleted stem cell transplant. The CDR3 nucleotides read TGTGCCAGCAGTTATACAGGCGCTGGGGCCAACGTCCTGACTTTC. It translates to CASSYTGAGANVLTF. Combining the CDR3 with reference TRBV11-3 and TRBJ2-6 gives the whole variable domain EAGVVQSPRYKIIEKKQPVAFWCNPISGHNTLYWYLQNLGQGPELLIRYENEEAVDDSQLPKDRFSAERLKGVDSTLKIQPAELGDSAVYLCASSYTGAGANVLTFGAGSRLTVL.